This T cell receptor beta chain came from a study of blood T cell repertoires in COVID-19. Looking at the study overall: In each case, the material was cDNA or gDNA derived from T cells, B-cell-depleted T cells, or PBMCs.

Original data processing: Cell counts per sample came from amplifying reference gene primers. Libraries were prepared by immunoSEQ multiplex PCR; TCRdb keeps only in-frame clonotypes and omits some of them. The DNA was the basis for D and trimming; V, J and clone size are from that table. This sample has under 150,000 clones, with approximately 87% found just once. Trimming cost V 7 bases and J 1 base; bases outside gene matches: 5. The length of the CDR3 is 15 residues. Germline CDR1 and CDR2: MNHEY and SVGAGI. This TCR came from a man aged 30-40 years with acute or convalescent COVID-19. Sequencing input: peripheral blood. This rearrangement joins TRBV6-5 to TRBJ1-5; 9 bases line up with TRBD1. CDR3 region: CASTAGQGSNQPQHF. The CDR3 DNA reads TGTGCCAGCACCGCTGGACAGGGGAGCAATCAGCCCCAGCATTTT.